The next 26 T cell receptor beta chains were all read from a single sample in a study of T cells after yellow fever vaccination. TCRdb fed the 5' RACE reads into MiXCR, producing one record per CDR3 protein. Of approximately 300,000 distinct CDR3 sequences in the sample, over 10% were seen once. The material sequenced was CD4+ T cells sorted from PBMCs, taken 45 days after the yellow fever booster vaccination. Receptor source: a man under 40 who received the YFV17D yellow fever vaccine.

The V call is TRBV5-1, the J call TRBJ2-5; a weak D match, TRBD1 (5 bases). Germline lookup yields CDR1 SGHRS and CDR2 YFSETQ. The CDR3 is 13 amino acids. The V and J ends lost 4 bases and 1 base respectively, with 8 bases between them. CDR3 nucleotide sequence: TGCGCCAGCAGCATACAGGTCCAAGAGACCCAGTACTTC. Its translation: CASSIQVQETQYF. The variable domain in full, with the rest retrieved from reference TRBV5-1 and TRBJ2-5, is KAGVTQTPRYLIKTRGQQVTLSCSPISGHRSVSWYQQTPGQGLQFLFEYFSETQRNKGNFPGRFSGRQFSNSRSEMNVSTLELGDSALYLCASSIQVQETQYFGPGTRLLVL.

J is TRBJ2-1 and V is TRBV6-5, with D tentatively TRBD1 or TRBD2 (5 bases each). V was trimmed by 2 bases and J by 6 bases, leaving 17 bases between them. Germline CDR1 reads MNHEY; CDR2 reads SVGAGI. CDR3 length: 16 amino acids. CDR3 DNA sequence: TGTGCCAGCAGTTACCTGGGTGTAGCAGGGAGCAATGAGCAGTTCTTC. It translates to CASSYLGVAGSNEQFF.

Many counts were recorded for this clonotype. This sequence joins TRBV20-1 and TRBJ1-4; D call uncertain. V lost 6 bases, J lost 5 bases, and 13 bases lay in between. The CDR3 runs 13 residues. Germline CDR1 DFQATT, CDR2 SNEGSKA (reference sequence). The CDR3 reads CSAAQRMNEKLFF. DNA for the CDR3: TGCAGTGCCGCACAGCGCATGAATGAAAAACTGTTTTTT.

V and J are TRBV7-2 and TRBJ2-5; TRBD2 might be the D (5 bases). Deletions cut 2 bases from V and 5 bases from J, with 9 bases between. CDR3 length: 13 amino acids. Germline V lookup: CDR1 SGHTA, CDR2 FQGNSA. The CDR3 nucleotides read TGTGCCAGCAGCTTATTGAGGGCGGAGACCCAGTACTTC. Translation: CASSLLRAETQYF.

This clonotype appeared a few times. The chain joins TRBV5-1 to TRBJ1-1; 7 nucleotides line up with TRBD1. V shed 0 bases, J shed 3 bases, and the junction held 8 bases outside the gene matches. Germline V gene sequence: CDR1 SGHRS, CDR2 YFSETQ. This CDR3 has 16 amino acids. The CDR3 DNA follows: TGCGCCAGCAGCTTGGAAGGAAAGGGGGCTTACACTGAAGCTTTCTTT. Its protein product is CASSLEGKGAYTEAFF.

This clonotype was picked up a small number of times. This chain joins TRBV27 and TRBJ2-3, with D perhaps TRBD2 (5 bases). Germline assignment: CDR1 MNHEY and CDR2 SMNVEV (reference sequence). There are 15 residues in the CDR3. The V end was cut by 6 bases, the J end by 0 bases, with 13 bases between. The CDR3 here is CASSSGVPSTDTQYF. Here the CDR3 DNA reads TGTGCCAGCAGCTCCGGGGTCCCTAGCACAGATACGCAGTATTTT.

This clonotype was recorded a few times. CDR3 protein: CSAGASSYNEQFF. The CDR3, as DNA: TGCAGCGCCGGAGCCAGCTCCTACAATGAGCAGTTCTTC. The V gene is TRBV29-1, the J gene TRBJ2-1; D call uncertain. Germline V gene sequence: CDR1 SQVTM, CDR2 ANQGSEA. The CDR3 is made up of 13 amino acids. The V end was cut by 7 bases, the J end by 0 bases, with 10 bases between.

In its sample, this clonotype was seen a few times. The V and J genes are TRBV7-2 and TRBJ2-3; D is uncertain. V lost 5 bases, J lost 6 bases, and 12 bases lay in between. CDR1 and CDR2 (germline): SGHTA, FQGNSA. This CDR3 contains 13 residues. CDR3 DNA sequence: TGTGCCAGCAGCCCTCAATTCAGGGATACGCAGTATTTT. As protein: CASSPQFRDTQYF. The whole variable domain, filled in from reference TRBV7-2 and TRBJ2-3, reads GAGVSQSPSNKVTEKGKDVELRCDPISGHTALYWYRQSLGQGLEFLIYFQGNSAPDKSGLPSDRFSAERTGGSVSTLTIQRTQQEDSAVYLCASSPQFRDTQYFGPGTRLTVL.

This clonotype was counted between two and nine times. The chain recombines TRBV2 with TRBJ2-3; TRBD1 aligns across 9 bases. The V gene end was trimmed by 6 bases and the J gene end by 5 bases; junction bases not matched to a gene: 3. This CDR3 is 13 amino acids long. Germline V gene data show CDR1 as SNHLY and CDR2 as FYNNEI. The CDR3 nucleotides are TGTGCCAGCAGAGACAGGGGGGAAGATACGCAGTATTTT. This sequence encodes CASRDRGEDTQYF.

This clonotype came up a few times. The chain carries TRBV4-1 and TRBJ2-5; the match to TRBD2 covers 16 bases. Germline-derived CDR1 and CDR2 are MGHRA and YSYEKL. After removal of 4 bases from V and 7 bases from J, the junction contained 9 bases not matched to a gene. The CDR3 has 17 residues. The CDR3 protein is CASSRGLAGGSGGTQYF. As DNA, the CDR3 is TGCGCCAGCAGCCGGGGACTAGCGGGAGGGTCCGGGGGGACCCAGTACTTC.

CDR3 sequence (DNA): TGTGCCAGCAGCCAAGATCAGGGGACAGGCAAAGAGACCCAGTACTTC. Translation gives CASSQDQGTGKETQYF. J is TRBJ2-5 and V is TRBV4-2; 8 positions match TRBD1. CDR1 is LGHNA and CDR2 is YNFKEQ in the germline V gene. The CDR3 contains 16 residues. J gave up 3 bases and V 0 bases, and 6 bases lay outside the gene matches.

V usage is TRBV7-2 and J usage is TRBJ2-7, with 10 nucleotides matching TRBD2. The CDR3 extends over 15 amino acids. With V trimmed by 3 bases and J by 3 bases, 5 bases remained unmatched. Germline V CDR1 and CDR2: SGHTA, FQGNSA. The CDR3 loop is CASSFRAGGIYEQYF. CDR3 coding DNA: TGTGCCAGCAGCTTCAGAGCGGGAGGGATCTACGAGCAGTACTTC. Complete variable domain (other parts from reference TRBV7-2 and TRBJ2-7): GAGVSQSPSNKVTEKGKDVELRCDPISGHTALYWYRQSLGQGLEFLIYFQGNSAPDKSGLPSDRFSAERTGGSVSTLTIQRTQQEDSAVYLCASSFRAGGIYEQYFGPGTRLTVT.

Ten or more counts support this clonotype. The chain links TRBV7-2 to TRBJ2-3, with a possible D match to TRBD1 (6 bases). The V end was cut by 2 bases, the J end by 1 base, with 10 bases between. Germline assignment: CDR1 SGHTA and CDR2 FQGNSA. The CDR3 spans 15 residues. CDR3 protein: CASSLLGARTDTQYF. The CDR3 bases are TGTGCCAGCAGCTTACTGGGGGCTCGCACAGATACGCAGTATTTT.

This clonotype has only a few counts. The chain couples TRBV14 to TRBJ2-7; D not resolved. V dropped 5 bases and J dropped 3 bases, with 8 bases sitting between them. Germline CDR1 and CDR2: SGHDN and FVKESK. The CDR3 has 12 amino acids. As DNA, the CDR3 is TGTGCCAGCAGCGTCTTGGGCTACGAGCAGTACTTC. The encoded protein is CASSVLGYEQYF.

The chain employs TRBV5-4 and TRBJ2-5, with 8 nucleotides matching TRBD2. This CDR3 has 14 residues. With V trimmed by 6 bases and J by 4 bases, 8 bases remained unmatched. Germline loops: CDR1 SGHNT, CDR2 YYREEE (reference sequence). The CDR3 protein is CASTGGEGGETQYF. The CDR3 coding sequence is TGTGCCAGCACCGGGGGGGAAGGGGGAGAGACCCAGTACTTC.

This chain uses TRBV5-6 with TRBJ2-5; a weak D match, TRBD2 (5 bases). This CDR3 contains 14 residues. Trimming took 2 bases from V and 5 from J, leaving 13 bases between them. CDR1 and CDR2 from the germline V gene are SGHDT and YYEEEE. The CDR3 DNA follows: TGTGCCAGCAGCTTTCTATACGGCGGGGAGACCCAGTACTTC. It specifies CASSFLYGGETQYF.

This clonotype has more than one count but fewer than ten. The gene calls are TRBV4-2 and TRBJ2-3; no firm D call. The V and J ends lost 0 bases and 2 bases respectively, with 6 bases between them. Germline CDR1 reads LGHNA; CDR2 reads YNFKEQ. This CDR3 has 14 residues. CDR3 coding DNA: TGTGCCAGCAGCCAAGAGCGGCTCACAGATACGCAGTATTTT. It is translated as CASSQERLTDTQYF.

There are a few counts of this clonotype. The CDR3 sequence is CASSERDTNNSPLHF. CDR3 nucleotide sequence: TGTGCCAGCAGTGAAAGGGACACCAATAATTCACCCCTCCACTTT. J is TRBJ1-6 and V is TRBV2, with D maybe TRBD1 (6 bases). V gave up 2 bases and J gave up 5 bases, with 10 bases separating them. This CDR3 region has 15 residues. Germline V lookup: CDR1 SNHLY, CDR2 FYNNEI.

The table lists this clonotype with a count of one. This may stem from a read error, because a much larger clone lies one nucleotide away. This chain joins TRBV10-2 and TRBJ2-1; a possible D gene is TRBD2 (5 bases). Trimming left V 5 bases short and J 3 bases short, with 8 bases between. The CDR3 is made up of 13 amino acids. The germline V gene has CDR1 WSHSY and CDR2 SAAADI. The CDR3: CASSLDCYNEQFF. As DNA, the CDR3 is TGCGCCAGCAGTTTGGACTGCTACAATGAGCAGTTCTTC.

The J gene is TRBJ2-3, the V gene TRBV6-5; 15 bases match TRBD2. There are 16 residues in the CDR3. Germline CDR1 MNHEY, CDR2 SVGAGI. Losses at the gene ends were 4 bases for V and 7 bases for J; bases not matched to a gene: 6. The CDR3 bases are TGTGCCAGCAGTTGGACTAGCGGGAGGGCCGTAAATACGCAGTATTTT. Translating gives CASSWTSGRAVNTQYF.

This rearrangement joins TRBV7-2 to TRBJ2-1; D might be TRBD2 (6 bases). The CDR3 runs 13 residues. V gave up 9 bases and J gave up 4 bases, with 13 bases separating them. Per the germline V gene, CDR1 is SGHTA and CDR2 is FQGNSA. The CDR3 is CASKAGTYNEQFF. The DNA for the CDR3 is TGTGCCAGTAAGGCGGGAACGTACAATGAGCAGTTCTTC.

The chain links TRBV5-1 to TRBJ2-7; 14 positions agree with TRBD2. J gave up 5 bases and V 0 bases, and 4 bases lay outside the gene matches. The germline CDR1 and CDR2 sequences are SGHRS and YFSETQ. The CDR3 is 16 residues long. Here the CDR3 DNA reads TGCGCCAGCAGCTTGGCCGGACTAGCGGGAGGCGACGAGCAGTACTTC. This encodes CASSLAGLAGGDEQYF.

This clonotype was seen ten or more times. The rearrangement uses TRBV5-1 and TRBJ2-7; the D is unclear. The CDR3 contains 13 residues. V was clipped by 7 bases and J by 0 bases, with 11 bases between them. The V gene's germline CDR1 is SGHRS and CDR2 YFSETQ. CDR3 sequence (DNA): TGCGCCAGCGGCGAGAGATCCTCCTACGAGCAGTACTTC. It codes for CASGERSSYEQYF. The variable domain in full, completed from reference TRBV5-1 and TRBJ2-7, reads KAGVTQTPRYLIKTRGQQVTLSCSPISGHRSVSWYQQTPGQGLQFLFEYFSETQRNKGNFPGRFSGRQFSNSRSEMNVSTLELGDSALYLCASGERSSYEQYFGPGTRLTVT.

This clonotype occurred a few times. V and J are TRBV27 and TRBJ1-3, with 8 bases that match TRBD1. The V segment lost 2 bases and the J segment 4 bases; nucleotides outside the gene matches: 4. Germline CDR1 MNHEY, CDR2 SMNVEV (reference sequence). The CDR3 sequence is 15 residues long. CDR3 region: CASSLTTGAGNTIYF. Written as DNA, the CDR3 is TGTGCCAGCAGTTTAACGACAGGGGCAGGAAACACCATATATTTT.

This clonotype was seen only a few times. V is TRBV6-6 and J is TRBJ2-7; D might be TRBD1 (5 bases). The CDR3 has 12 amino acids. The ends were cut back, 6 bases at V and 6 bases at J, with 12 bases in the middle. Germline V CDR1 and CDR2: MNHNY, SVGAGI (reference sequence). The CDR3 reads CASRKATGEQYF. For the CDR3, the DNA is TGTGCCAGCAGGAAAGCTACAGGCGAGCAGTACTTC.

The CDR3 nucleotides read TGCGCCAGCAGCTTGTCTTCTACACAAGAGACCCAGTACTTC. It codes for CASSLSSTQETQYF. The chain is built from TRBV5-1 and TRBJ2-5; no clear D. Germline V gene lookup returns CDR1 SGHRS and CDR2 YFSETQ. The CDR3 contains 14 residues. V lost 1 base and J 2 bases, leaving 9 bases between the germline ends.